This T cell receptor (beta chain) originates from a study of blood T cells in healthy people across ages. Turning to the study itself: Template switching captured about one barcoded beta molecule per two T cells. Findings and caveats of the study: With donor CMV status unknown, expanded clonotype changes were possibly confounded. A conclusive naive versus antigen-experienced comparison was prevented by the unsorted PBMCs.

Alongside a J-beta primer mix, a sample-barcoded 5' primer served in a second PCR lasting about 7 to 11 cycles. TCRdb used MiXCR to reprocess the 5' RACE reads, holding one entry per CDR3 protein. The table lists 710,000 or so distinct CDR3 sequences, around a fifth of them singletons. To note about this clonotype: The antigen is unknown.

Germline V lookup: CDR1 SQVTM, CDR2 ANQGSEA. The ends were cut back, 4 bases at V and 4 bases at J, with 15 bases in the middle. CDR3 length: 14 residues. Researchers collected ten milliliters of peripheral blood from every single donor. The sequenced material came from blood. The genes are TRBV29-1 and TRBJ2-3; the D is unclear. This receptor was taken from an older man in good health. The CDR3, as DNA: TGCAGCGTTGGAAACCGACCGGGCCCAGATACGCAGTATTTT. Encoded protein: CSVGNRPGPDTQYF.